Sequencing of this T cell receptor beta chain was carried out in a study of T cells after yellow fever vaccination. General study points: One caveat is that FACS-sorted repertoires could contain abundant clonotypes contaminating from the bulk population. There was a small share of clonotypes that showed up in both the CD4 and CD8 compartments. Re-detected after boosting: most primary clones, 96% of CD4 and over 80% of CD8.

This CDR3 has 16 residues. Germline V CDR1 and CDR2: LGHNA, YNFKEQ. Trimming removed 0 bases from V and 6 bases from J, with 16 bases in between. 5'RACE template switching produced TCR cDNA carrying a universal primer site and UMIs. TCRdb re-called the 5' RACE reads with MiXCR, one entry per CDR3 protein. The sample lists 360,000 or so distinct CDR3 sequences, under 14% occurring once. This clonotype was recorded a few times. Antigen unknown. The input for sequencing was PBMCs, taken on the day of the first yellow fever vaccination. The receptor was derived from a man between 18 and 35 years old who received the YFV17D yellow fever vaccine. The genes are TRBV4-2 and TRBJ2-3; no definite D call. The CDR3 sequence: CASSQDLTKPTDTQYF. The CDR3 region has the DNA TGTGCCAGCAGCCAAGATTTGACGAAGCCGACGGATACGCAGTATTTT.